This TCR beta chain was documented in a study of neurological immune-mediated disorders. The study, taken as a whole, reports: Multiple sclerosis, the disease with the least TCR clonal expansion, fell below healthy controls, whereas HTLV-1-associated myelopathy showed the most. Expanded clones shared no identical CDR3 amino acid sequences across subjects, which suggested private TCR-beta repertoires in all groups.

For this clonotype: The antigen is unknown.

The time point: longitudinal time-point 3. The authors produced cDNA by 5'RACE using 10-nucleotide random UMIs. Over 170 million TCR-beta sequences (from 15-18 subjects) were yielded by each sequencing run. Each CDR3 protein is one row after TCRdb ran MiXCR on the 5' RACE reads. In the table there are 45,000 to 65,000 distinct CDR3 sequences, roughly 8% of which are singletons. The TCR was taken from a woman aged 40 to 55 in good health. Sequenced material: PBMCs.

CDR3 coding DNA: TGTGCCAGCAGACCAGACTGGAACACTGAAGCTTTCTTT. The encoded protein is CASRPDWNTEAFF. The rearrangement links TRBV12-3 or TRBV12-4 to TRBJ1-1; D is unresolved. V was trimmed by 6 bases and J by 1 base, leaving 9 bases between them. This CDR3 is 13 amino acids long.